The rows below give T cell receptor beta chains drawn from one sample of a study of shared clonotypes between healthy human individuals. Sequencing was performed with immunoSEQ multiplex PCR; in TCRdb, only in-frame clones are kept and a portion is missing. The data contain approximately 1,000,000 clones, 60% to 80% of them singletons. Input material: memory CD4+ T cells from PBMCs. These receptors originate from a man younger than 35 in good health. Some clones in this sample may be carry-over from other donors' samples. The CDR3 runs from the conserved cysteine through the conserved F or W. A D gene is named only where the DNA matches it firmly. The size field is filled for only some rows; it gives once, few, many or a size class.

D gene | clone size | J gene | V gene | CDR3 DNA | CDR3 protein
TRBD1 | NA | TRBJ2-3 | TRBV6-1 | TGTGCCAGCAGTGACCCGGGACAGGGGACAGATACGCAGTATTTT | CASSDPGQGTDTQYF
NA | once | TRBJ2-1 | TRBV7-2 | TGTGCCAGCAGCTTAGTATGGGGCTCCTACAATGAGCAGTTCTTC | CASSLVWGSYNEQFF
NA | NA | TRBJ2-2 | TRBV29-1 | TGCAGCGTTGGGAGGACAGCGAACACCGGGGAGCTGTTTTTT | CSVGRTANTGELFF
NA | once | TRBJ1-1 | TRBV18 | TGTGCCAGCTCACCAGGACAGACTTTGAACACTGAAGCTTTCTTT | CASSPGQTLNTEAFF
NA | NA | TRBJ1-4 | TRBV5-1 | TGCGCCAGCAGCGACCCACAGAGGGACGCAACTAATGAAAAACTGTTTTTT | CASSDPQRDATNEKLFF
NA | NA | TRBJ2-4 | TRBV9 | TGTGCCAGCACCCGTGGGGTAGCCAAAAACATTCAGTACTTC | CASTRGVAKNIQYF
NA | NA | TRBJ1-5 | TRBV28 | TGTGCCAGCAACGGCGTCAGGGAAGGAGGGCCCCAGCATTTT | CASNGVREGGPQHF
TRBD1 | NA | TRBJ2-1 | TRBV4-1 | TGCGCCAGCAGCGCTTCCCCCGGCGGGACAGGTAAAGAGAGGCATCAGTTCTTC | CASSASPGGTGKERHQFF
TRBD2 | NA | TRBJ2-1 | TRBV18 | TGTGCCAGTGTTCCTAGCGGGAGAACCTACAATGAGCAGTTCTTC | CASVPSGRTYNEQFF
NA | NA | TRBJ2-4 | TRBV18 | TGTGCCAGCTCACCTCGAGTTGCGTCCACCAAAAACATTCAGTACTTC | CASSPRVASTKNIQYF
NA | NA | TRBJ1-1 | TRBV7-2 | TGTGCCAGCAGCTTAGTAAGCACTGAAGCTTTCTTT | CASSLVSTEAFF
TRBD1 | NA | TRBJ2-7 | TRBV28 | TGTGCCAGCAGCCGGACAGGGCCGGAGCAGTACTTC | CASSRTGPEQYF
NA | NA | TRBJ2-1 | TRBV28 | TGTGCCAGCAGTCCCCCCGCGGGGTCGGGGACTGAGCAGTTCTTC | CASSPPAGSGTEQFF
NA | NA | TRBJ1-2 | TRBV7-9 | TGTGCCAGCAGCTTAATCATTGGCTATGGCTACACCTTC | CASSLIIGYGYTF
TRBD2 | NA | TRBJ2-5 | TRBV7-8 | TGTGCCAGCAGCAGACCCGGGAATAGCGGGGCAGAGACCCAGTACTTC | CASSRPGNSGAETQYF
NA | NA | TRBJ2-1 | TRBV5-1 | TGCGCCAGCAGTGGGGAGCGGTACAATGAGCAGTTCTTC | CASSGERYNEQFF
TRBD1 | NA | TRBJ1-4 | TRBV5-5 | TGTGCCAGCAGCCAGACAGGGTCAGTTGGTGAAAAACTGTTTTTT | CASSQTGSVGEKLFF
NA | NA | TRBJ2-7 | TRBV11-2 | TGTGCCAGCAGCTACACGACAGGCGGCTACGAGCAGTACTTC | CASSYTTGGYEQYF
NA | NA | TRBJ2-1 | TRBV15 | TGTGCCACATTAGAGAGCCCCTACAATGAGCAGTTCTTC | CATLESPYNEQFF
NA | NA | TRBJ1-2 | TRBV6-5 | TGTGCCAGCAGTTACGGGCAGGGCTTCTATGGCTACACCTTC | CASSYGQGFYGYTF
NA | NA | TRBJ1-4 | TRBV25-1 | TGTGCCAGCAGGGGGGATACGGAAAAACTGTTTTTT | CASRGDTEKLFF
NA | few | TRBJ1-5 | TRBV6-5 | TGTGCCAGCGGCGATAGCAATCAGCCCCAGCATTTT | CASGDSNQPQHF